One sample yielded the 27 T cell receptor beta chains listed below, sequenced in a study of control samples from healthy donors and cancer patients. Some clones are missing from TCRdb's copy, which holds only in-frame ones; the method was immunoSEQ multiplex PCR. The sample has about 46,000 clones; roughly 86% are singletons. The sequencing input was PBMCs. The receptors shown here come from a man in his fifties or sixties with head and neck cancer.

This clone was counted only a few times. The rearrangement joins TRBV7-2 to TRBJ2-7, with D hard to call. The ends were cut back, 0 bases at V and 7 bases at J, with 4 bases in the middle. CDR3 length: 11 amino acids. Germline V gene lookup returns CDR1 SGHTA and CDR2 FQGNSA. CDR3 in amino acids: CASSLAQEQYF. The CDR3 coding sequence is TGTGCCAGCAGCTTAGCCCAGGAGCAGTACTTC.

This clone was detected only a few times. CDR3 coding DNA: TGTGCCAGCAGCTCCCTCCAGGGGGGGAGAGGGGAGCAGTACTTC. Protein sequence: CASSSLQGGRGEQYF. The chain uses TRBV11-2 and TRBJ2-7; D tentatively reads TRBD1 or TRBD2 (7 bases each). Germline V CDR1 and CDR2: SGHAT, FQNNGV. V lost 4 bases and J 7 bases, leaving 20 bases between the germline ends. The CDR3 extends over 15 amino acids.

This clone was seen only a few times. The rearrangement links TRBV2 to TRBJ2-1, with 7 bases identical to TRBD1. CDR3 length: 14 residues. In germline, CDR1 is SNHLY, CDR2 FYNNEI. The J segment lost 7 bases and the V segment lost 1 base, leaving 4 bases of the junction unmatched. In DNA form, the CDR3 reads TGTGCCAGCAGTGAAGTGACAGGGCGGAATGAGCAGTTCTTC. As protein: CASSEVTGRNEQFF. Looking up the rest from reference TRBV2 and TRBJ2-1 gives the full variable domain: EPEVTQTPSHQVTQMGQEVILRCVPISNHLYFYWYRQILGQKVEFLVSFYNNEISEKSEIFDDQFSVERPDGSNFTLKIRSTKLEDSAMYFCASSEVTGRNEQFFGPGTRLTVL.

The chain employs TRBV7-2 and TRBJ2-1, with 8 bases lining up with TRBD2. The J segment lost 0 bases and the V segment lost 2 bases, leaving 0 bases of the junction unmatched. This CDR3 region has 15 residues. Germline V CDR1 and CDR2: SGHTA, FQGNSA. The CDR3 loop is CASSLLAGSYNEQFF. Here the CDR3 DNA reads TGTGCCAGCAGCTTACTAGCGGGCTCCTACAATGAGCAGTTCTTC.

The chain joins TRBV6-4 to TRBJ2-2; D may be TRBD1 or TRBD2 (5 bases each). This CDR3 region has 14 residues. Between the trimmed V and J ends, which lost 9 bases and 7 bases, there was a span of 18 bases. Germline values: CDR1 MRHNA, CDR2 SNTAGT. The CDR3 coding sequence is TGTGCCAGGGGGGTAGGGCGGGCACACGGGGAGCTGTTTTTT. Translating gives CARGVGRAHGELFF.

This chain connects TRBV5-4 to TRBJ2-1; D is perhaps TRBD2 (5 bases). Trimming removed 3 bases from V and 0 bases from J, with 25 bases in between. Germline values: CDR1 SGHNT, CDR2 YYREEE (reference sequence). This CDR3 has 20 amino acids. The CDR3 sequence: CASSSEELVGSSSSYNEQFF. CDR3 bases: TGTGCCAGCAGCTCGGAGGAGCTAGTTGGCAGTTCCAGCTCCTACAATGAGCAGTTCTTC.

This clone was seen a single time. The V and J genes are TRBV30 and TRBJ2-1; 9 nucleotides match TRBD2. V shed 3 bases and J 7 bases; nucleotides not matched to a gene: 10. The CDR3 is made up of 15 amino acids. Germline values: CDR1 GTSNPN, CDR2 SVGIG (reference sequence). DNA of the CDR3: TGTGCCTGGAGCCCGAGGGCTAGCGGGATTAATGAGCAGTTCTTC. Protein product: CAWSPRASGINEQFF.

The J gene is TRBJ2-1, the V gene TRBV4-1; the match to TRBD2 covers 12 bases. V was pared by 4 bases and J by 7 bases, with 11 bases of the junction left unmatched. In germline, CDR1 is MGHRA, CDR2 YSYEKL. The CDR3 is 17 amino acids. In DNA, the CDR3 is TGCGCCAGCAGCCGATTATCCCTAGCGGGAGGGCCAAATGAGCAGTTCTTC. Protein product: CASSRLSLAGGPNEQFF.

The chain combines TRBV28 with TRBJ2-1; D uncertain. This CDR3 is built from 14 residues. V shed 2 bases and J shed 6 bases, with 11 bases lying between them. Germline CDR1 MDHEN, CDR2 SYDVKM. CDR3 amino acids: CASSLPTGFNEQFF. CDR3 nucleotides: TGTGCCAGCAGTTTACCCACGGGTTTCAATGAGCAGTTCTTC.

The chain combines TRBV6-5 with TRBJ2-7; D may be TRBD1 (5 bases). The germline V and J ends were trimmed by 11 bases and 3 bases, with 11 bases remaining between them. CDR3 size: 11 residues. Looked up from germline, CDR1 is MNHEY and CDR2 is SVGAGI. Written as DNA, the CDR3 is TGTGCCGCAGGGTTCCACTACGAGCAGTACTTC. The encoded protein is CAAGFHYEQYF.

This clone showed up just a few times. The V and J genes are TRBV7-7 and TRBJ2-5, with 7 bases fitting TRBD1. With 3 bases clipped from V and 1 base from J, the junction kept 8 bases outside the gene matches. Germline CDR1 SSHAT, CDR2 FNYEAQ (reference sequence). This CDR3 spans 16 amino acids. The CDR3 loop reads CASSLGRDSTQETQYF. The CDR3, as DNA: TGTGCCAGCAGCTTGGGCCGGGACAGCACCCAAGAGACCCAGTACTTC.

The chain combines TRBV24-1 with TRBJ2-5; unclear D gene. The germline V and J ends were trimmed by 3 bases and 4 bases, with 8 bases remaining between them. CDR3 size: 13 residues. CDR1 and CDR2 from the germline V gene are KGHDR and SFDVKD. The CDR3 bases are TGTGCCACCAGTGATCCGCGAGGAGAGACCCAGTACTTC. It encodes CATSDPRGETQYF.

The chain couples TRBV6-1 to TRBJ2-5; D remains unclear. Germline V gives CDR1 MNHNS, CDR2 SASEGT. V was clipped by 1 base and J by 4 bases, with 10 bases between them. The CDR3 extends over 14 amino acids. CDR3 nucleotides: TGTGCCAGCAGTGAAGATTGGTATCGAGAGACCCAGTACTTC. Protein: CASSEDWYRETQYF.

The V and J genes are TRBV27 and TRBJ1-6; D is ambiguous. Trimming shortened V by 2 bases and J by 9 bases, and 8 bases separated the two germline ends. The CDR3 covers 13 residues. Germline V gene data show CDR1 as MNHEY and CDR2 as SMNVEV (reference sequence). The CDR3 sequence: CASSLDWLSPLHF. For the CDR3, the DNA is TGTGCCAGCAGTTTAGATTGGCTTTCACCCCTCCACTTT.

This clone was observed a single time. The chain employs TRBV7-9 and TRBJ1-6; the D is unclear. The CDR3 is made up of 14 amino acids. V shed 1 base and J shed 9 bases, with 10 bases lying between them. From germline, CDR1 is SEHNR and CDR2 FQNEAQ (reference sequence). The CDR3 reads CASSLGGDGSPLHF. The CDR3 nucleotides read TGTGCCAGCAGCTTAGGTGGGGATGGTTCACCCCTCCACTTT.

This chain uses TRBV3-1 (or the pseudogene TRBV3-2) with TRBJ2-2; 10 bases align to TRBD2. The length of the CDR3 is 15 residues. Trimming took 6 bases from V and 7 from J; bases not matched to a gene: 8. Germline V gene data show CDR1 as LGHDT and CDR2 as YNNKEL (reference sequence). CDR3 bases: TGTGCCAGCAGTCGGGGGACTAGCGAGAGCGGGGAGCTGTTTTTT. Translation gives CASSRGTSESGELFF.

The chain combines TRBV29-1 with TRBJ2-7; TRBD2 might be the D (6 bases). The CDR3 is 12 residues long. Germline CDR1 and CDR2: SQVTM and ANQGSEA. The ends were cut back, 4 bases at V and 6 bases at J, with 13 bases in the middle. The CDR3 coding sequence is TGCAGCGTTGTACCCAGGAGGGGCGAGCAGTACTTC. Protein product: CSVVPRRGEQYF.

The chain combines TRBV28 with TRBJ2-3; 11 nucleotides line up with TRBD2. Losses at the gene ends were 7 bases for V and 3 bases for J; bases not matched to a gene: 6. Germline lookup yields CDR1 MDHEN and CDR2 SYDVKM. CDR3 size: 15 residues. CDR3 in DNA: TGTGCCAGCAATAGCGGGGGGGGTGGGACAGATACGCAGTATTTT. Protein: CASNSGGGGTDTQYF.

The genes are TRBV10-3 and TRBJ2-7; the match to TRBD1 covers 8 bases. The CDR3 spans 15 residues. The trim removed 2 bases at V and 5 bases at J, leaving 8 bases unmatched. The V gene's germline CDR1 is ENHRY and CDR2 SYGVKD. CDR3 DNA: TGTGCCATCAGTGAGAGTATTCAGGGGGCCCACGAGCAGTACTTC. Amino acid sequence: CAISESIQGAHEQYF.

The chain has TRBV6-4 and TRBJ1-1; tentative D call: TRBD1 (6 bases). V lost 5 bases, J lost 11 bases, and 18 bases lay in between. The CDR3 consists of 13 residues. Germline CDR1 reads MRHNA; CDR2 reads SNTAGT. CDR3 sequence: CASSSGPEGGAFF. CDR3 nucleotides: TGTGCCAGCAGTTCGGGACCGGAGGGGGGGGCTTTCTTT.

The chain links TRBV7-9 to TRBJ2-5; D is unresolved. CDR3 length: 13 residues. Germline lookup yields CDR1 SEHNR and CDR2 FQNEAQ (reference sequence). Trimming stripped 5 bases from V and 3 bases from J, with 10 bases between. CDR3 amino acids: CASSPVEKETQYF. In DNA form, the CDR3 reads TGTGCCAGCAGCCCCGTGGAAAAAGAGACCCAGTACTTC.

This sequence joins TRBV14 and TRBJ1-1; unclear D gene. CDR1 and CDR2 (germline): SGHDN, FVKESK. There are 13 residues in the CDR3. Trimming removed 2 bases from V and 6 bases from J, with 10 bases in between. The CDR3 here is CASSQYGIPEAFF. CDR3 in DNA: TGTGCCAGCAGCCAATATGGGATCCCTGAAGCTTTCTTT. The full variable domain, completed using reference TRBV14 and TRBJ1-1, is EAGVTQFPSHSVIEKGQTVTLRCDPISGHDNLYWYRRVMGKEIKFLLHFVKESKQDESGMPNNRFLAERTGGTYSTLKVQPAELEDSGVYFCASSQYGIPEAFFGQGTRLTVV.

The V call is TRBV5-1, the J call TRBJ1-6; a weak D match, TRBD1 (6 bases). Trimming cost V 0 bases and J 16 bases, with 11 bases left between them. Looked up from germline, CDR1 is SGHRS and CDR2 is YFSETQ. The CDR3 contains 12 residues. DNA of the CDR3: TGCGCCAGCAGCTTGGAAGGACAGTTGCTCCACTTT. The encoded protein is CASSLEGQLLHF.

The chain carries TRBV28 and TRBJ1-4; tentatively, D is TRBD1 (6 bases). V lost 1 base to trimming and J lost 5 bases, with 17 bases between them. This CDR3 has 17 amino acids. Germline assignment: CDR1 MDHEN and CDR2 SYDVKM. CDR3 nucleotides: TGTGCCAGCAGTTTATCCGTAAGGACAGCGAGAAATGAAAAACTGTTTTTT. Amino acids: CASSLSVRTARNEKLFF.

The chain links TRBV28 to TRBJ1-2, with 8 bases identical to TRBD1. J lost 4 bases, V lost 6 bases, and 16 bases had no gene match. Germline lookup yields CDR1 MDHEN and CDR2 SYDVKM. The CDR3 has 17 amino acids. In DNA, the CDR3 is TGTGCCAGCAGCTCTAACGATAGGACAGGGAATCGCTATGGCTACACCTTC. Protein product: CASSSNDRTGNRYGYTF.

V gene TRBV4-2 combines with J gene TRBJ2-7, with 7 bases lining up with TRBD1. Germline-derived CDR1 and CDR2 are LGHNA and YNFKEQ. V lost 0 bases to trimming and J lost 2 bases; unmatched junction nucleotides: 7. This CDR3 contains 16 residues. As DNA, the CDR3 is TGTGCCAGCAGCCAAGATTACAGGGGAGTAGCCTACGAGCAGTACTTC. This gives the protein CASSQDYRGVAYEQYF.

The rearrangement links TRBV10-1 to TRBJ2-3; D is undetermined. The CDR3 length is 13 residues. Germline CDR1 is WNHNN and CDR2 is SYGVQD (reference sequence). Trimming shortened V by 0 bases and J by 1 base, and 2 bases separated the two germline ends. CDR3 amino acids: CASSESGTDTQYF. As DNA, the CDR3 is TGCGCCAGCAGTGAGTCGGGCACAGATACGCAGTATTTT.